This T cell receptor beta chain was recorded in a study of cytomegalovirus exposure and HLA in healthy donors. The study's findings and limits: Segments of the TCR beta V type were, in most cases, productive about 87% or about 30% of the time in an earlier analysis.

Vbeta (60) and Jbeta (13) primers were used in the PCR. Clones were sequenced by immunoSEQ multiplex PCR, and TCRdb holds only the in-frame ones, with some missing. The sample records 45,000 to 70,000 clones, roughly 82% being singletons. Germline V gene lookup returns CDR1 SGHVS and CDR2 FQNEAQ. The CDR3 is 16 residues long. Trimming took 5 bases from V and 9 from J; bases not matched to a gene: 11. This clone was seen a few times. Its antigen is unidentified. Sequenced sample: PBMCs. This TCR derives from a man younger than 40 in good health and CMV-seronegative. The rearrangement joins TRBV7-8 to TRBJ2-1; 12 positions agree with TRBD2. CDR3 in amino acids: CASSPPTSGRTSEQFF. CDR3 nucleotide sequence: TGTGCCAGCAGCCCCCCGACTAGCGGGAGAACGAGTGAGCAGTTCTTC. Filled out from reference TRBV7-8 and TRBJ2-1, the complete variable domain reads GAGVSQSPRYKVAKRGQDVALRCDPISGHVSLFWYQQALGQGPEFLTYFQNEAQLDKSGLPSDRFFAERPEGSVSTLKIQRTQQEDSAVYLCASSPPTSGRTSEQFFGPGTRLTVL.